Given below is one T cell receptor beta chain in context. As yet, its antigen is unknown. V shed 5 bases, J shed 0 bases, and the junction held 5 bases outside the gene matches. This CDR3 has 15 amino acids. CDR1 is MGHRA, CDR2 YSYEKL, per germline. This record comes from a study of early T cells in non-severe SARS-CoV-2 infection. Across the study: Sequenced bulk RNA came from whole blood that was unsorted, and chains were unpaired.

Study-wide results and limits: Private and CD4 specificities were missed by VDJdb matching, which favored anti-spike CD8 responses.

Individual cDNA molecules were tagged with unique molecular identifiers, the study reported. TCRdb re-called the 5' RACE reads with MiXCR, one entry per CDR3 protein. The sample has about 84,000 distinct CDR3 sequences; around 10% are singletons. The chain combines TRBV4-1 with TRBJ2-7, with 9 bases aligning to TRBD1. Sample: whole blood. The TCR sequence derives from an adult who was a healthcare worker with PCR-confirmed SARS-CoV-2 infection or an uninfected control (not recorded which). CDR3 in amino acids: CASSFRDRDSYEQYF. CDR3 nucleotide sequence: TGCGCCAGCAGCTTCCGGGACAGGGACTCCTACGAGCAGTACTTC.